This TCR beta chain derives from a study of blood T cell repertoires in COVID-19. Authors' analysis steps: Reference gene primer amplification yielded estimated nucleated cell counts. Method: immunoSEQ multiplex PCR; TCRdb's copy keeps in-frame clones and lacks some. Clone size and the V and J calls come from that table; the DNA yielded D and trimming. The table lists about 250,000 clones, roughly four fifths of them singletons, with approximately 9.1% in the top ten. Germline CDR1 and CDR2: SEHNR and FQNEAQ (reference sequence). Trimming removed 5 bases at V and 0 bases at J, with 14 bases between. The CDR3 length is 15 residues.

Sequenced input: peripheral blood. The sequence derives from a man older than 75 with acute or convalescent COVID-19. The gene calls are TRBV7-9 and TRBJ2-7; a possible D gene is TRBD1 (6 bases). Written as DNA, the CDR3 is TGTGCCAGCAGCCCTAGGACAGCCCGCTCCTACGAGCAGTACTTC. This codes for CASSPRTARSYEQYF.